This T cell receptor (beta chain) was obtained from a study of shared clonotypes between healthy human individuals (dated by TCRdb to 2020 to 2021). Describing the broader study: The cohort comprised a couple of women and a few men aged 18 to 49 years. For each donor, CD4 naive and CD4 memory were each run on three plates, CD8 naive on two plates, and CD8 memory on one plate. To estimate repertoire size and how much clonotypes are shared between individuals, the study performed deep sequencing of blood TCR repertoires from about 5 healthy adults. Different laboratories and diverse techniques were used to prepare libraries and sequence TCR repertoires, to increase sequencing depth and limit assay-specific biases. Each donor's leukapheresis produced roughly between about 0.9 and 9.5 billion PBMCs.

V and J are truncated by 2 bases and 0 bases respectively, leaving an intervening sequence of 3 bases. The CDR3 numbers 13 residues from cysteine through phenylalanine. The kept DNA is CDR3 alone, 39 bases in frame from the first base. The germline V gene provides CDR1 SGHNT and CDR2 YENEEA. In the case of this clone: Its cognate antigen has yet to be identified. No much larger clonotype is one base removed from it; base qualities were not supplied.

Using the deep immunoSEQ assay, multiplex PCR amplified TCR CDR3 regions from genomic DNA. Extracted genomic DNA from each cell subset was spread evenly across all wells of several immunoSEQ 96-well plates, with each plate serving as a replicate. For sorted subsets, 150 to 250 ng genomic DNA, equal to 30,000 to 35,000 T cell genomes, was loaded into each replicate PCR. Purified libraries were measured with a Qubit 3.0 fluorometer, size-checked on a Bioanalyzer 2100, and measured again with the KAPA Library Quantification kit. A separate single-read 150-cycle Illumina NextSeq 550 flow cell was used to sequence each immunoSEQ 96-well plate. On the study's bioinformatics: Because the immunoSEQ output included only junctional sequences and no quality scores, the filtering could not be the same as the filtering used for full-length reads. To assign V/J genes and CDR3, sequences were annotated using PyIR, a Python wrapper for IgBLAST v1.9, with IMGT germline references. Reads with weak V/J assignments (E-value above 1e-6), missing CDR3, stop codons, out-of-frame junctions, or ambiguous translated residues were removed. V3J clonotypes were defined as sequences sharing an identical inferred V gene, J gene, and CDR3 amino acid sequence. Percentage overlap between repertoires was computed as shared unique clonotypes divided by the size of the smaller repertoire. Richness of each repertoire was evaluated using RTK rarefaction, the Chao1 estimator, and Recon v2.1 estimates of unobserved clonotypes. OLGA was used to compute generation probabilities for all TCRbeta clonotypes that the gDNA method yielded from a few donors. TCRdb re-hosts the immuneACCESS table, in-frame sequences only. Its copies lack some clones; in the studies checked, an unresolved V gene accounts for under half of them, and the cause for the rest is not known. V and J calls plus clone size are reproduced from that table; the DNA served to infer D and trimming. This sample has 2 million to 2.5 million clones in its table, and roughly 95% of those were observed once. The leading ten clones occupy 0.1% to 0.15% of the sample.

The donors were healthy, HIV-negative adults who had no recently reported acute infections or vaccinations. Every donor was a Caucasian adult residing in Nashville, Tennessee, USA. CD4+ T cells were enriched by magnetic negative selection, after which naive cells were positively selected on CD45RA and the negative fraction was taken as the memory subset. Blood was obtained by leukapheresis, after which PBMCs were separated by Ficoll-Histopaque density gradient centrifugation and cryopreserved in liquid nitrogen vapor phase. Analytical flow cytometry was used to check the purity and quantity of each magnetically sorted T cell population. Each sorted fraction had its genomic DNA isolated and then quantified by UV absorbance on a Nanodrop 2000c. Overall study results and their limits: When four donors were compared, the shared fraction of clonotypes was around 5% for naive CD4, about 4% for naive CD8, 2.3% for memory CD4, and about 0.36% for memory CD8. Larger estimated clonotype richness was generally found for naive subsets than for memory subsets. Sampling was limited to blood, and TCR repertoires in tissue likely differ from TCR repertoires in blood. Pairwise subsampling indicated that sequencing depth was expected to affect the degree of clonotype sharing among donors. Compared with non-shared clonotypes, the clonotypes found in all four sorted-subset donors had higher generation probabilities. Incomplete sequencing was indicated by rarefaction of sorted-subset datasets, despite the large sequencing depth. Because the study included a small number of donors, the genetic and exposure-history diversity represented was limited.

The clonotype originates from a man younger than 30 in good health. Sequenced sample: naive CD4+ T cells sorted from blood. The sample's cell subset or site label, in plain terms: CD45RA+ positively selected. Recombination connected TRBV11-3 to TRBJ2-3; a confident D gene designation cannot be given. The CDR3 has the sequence CASSLRSTDTQYF. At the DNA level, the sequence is TGTGCCAGCAGCTTACGGAGCACAGATACGCAGTATTTT.